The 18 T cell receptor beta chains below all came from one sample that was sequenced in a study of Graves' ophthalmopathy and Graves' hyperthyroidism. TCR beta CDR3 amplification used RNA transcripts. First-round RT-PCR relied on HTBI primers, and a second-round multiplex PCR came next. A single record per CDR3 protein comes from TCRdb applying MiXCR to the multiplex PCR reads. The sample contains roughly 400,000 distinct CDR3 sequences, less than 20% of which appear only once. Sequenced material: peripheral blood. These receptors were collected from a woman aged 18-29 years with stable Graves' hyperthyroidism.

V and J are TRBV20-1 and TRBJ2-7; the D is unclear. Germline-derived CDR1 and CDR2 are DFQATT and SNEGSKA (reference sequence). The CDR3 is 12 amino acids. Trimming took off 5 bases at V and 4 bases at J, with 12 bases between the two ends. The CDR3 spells CSAAWNGYEQYF. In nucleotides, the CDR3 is TGCAGTGCTGCCTGGAATGGGTACGAGCAGTACTTC.

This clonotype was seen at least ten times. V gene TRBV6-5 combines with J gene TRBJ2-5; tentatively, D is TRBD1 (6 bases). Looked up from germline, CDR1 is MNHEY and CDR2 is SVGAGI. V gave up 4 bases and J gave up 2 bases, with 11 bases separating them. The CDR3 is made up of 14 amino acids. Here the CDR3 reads CASSWGRVQETQYF. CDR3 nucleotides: TGTGCCAGCAGTTGGGGGCGGGTACAAGAGACCCAGTACTTC.

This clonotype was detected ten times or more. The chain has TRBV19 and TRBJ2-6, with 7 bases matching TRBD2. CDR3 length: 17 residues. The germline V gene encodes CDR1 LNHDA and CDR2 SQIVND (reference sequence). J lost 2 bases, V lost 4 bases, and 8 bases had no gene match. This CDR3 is CASSKRLTSAGANVLTF. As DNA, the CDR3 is TGTGCCAGTAGTAAGCGCCTAACTAGCGCTGGGGCCAACGTCCTGACTTTC.

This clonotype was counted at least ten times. DNA of the CDR3: TGCAGTCTAGGGGGGACCCAGTACTTC. It yields the protein CSLGGTQYF. The chain recombines TRBV20-1 with TRBJ2-5; a weak D match, TRBD1 (6 bases). Trimming removed 8 bases at V and 7 bases at J, with 8 bases between. This CDR3 is built from 9 residues. The germline V gene encodes CDR1 DFQATT and CDR2 SNEGSKA (reference sequence).

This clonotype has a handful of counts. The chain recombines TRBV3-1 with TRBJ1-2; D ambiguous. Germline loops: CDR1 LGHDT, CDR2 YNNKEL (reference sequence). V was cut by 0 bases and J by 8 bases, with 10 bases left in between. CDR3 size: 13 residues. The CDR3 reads CASSQDNLVGYTF. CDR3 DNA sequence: TGTGCCAGCAGCCAAGACAATCTCGTCGGCTACACCTTC.

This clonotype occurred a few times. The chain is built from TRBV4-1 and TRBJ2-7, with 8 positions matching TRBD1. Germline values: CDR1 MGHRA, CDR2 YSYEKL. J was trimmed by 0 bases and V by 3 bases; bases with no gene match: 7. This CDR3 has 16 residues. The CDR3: CASSQTGEGFSYEQYF. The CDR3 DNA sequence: TGCGCCAGCAGCCAGACAGGGGAAGGGTTCTCCTACGAGCAGTACTTC.

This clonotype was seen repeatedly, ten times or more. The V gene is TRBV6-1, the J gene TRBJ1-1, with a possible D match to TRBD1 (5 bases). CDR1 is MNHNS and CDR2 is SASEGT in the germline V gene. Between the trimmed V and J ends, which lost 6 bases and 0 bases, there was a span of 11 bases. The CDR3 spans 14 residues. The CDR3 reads CASRRGGVNTEAFF. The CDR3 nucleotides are TGTGCCAGCAGACGCGGGGGGGTGAACACTGAAGCTTTCTTT.

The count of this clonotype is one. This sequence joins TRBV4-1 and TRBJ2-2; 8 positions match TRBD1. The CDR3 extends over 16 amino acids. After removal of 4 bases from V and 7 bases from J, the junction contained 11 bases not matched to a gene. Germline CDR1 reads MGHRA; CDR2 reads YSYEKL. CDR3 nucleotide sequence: TGCGCCAGCAGCCCGGAGGGGCAGGGGGCCGGCGGGGAGCTGTTTTTT. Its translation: CASSPEGQGAGGELFF.

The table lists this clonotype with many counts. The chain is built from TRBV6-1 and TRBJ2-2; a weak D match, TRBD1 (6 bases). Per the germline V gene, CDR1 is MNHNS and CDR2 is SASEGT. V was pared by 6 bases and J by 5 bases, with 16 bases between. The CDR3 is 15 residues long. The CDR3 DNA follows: TGTGCCAGCAGACCCGGGACACTCCGGACCGGGGAGCTGTTTTTT. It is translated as CASRPGTLRTGELFF.

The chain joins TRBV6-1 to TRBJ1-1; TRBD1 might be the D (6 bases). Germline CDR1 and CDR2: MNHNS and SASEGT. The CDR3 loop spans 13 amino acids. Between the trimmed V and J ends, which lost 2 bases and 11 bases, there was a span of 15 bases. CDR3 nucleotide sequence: TGTGCCAGCAGTGAAAACAGGGTCATTTCGGCTTTCTTT. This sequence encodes CASSENRVISAFF.

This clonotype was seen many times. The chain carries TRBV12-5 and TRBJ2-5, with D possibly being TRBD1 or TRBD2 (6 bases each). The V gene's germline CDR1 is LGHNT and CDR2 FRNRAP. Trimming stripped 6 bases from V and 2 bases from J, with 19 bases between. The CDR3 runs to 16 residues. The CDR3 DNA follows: TGTGCTAGTGGGCCGTTCGGGGGCACACTACAAGAGACCCAGTACTTC. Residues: CASGPFGGTLQETQYF. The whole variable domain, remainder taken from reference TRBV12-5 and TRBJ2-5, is DARVTQTPRHKVTEMGQEVTMRCQPILGHNTVFWYRQTMMQGLELLAYFRNRAPLDDSGMPKDRFSAEMPDATLATLKIQPSEPRDSAVYFCASGPFGGTLQETQYFGPGTRLLVL.

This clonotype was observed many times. CDR3 DNA sequence: TGTGCCAGCAGGGGACAGAACACTGAAGCTTTCTTT. Residues: CASRGQNTEAFF. The chain recombines TRBV6-5 with TRBJ1-1; D perhaps matches TRBD1 (6 bases). V gave up 6 bases and J gave up 1 base, with 6 bases separating them. This CDR3 spans 12 amino acids. CDR1 and CDR2 from the germline V gene are MNHEY and SVGAGI.

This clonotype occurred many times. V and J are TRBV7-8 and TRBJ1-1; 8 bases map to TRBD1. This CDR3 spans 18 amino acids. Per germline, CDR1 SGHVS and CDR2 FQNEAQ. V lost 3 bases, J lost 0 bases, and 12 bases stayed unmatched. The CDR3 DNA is TGTGCCAGCAGCTTGATACCGCAGGGGGCGGTTATGAACACTGAAGCTTTCTTT. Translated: CASSLIPQGAVMNTEAFF. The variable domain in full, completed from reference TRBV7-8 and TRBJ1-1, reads GAGVSQSPRYKVAKRGQDVALRCDPISGHVSLFWYQQALGQGPEFLTYFQNEAQLDKSGLPSDRFFAERPEGSVSTLKIQRTQQEDSAVYLCASSLIPQGAVMNTEAFFGQGTRLTVV.

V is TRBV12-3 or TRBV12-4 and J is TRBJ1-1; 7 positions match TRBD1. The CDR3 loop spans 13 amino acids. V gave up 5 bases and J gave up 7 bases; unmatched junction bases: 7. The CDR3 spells CASSPPGTDEAFF. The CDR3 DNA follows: TGTGCCAGCAGTCCGCCCGGGACAGATGAAGCTTTCTTT.

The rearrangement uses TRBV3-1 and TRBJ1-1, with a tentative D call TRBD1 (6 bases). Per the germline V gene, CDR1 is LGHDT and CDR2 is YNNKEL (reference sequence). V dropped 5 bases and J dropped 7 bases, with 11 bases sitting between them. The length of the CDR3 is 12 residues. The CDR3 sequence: CASSAGAGEAFF. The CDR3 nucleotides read TGTGCCAGCAGCGCGGGGGCAGGTGAAGCTTTCTTT.

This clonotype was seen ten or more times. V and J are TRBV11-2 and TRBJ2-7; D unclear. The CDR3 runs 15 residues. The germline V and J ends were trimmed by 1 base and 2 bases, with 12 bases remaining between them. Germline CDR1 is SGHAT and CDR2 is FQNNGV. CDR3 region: CASSLGSGGTYEQYF. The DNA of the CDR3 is TGTGCCAGCAGCTTAGGGTCGGGCGGAACCTACGAGCAGTACTTC.

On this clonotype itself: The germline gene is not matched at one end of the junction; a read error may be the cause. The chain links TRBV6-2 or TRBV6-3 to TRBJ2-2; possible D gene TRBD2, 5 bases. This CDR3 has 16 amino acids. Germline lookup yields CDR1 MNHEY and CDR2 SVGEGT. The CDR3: CASSSLGQVASGDLFF. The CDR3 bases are TGTGCCAGCAGTTCTTTGGGCCAGGTGGCGTCCGGGGATCTGTTTTTT.

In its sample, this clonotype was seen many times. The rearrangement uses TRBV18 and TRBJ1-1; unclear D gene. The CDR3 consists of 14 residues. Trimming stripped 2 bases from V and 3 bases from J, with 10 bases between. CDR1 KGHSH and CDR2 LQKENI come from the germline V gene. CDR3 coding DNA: TGTGCCAGCTCACCAGCCGAGATAGACACTGAAGCTTTCTTT. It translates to CASSPAEIDTEAFF.